A single sample is the source of the 9 T cell receptor beta chains below, sequenced in a study of cytomegalovirus exposure and HLA in healthy donors. TCRdb's table, derived via immunoSEQ multiplex PCR, lists solely in-frame clones and lacks some. Of 150,000 or so clones listed, roughly 87% are singletons. Source material: PBMCs. The receptors come from a woman aged 18-29 years in good health and CMV-seronegative.

V gene TRBV13 combines with J gene TRBJ1-2, with TRBD1 matching over 9 bases. J lost 2 bases, V lost 3 bases, and 16 bases had no gene match. There are 19 residues in the CDR3. In germline, CDR1 is PRHDT, CDR2 FYEKMQ (reference sequence). The CDR3 reads CASSLGPGQGLIANYGYTF. As DNA, the CDR3 is TGTGCCAGCAGCTTGGGTCCGGGACAGGGTCTAATAGCGAACTATGGCTACACCTTC.

The V gene is TRBV2, the J gene TRBJ1-3; tentatively, D is TRBD1 (6 bases). This CDR3 comprises 15 residues. Germline V CDR1 and CDR2: SNHLY, FYNNEI. Trimming took 3 bases from V and 2 from J, leaving 11 bases between them. In DNA form, the CDR3 reads TGTGCCAGCAGTGATAGGTCAGGGGCTGGAAACACCATATATTTT. Translating gives CASSDRSGAGNTIYF.

This chain joins TRBV7-3 and TRBJ2-3; D is unresolved. The germline CDR1 and CDR2 sequences are SGHTA and FQGTGA. The CDR3 loop spans 14 amino acids. Trimming took off 5 bases at V and 0 bases at J, with 9 bases between the two ends. CDR3 sequence reads: CASSQGASTDTQYF. The CDR3 coding sequence is TGTGCCAGCAGCCAAGGAGCTAGCACAGATACGCAGTATTTT.

This chain uses TRBV6-1 with TRBJ1-6; D gene uncertain. The CDR3 runs to 16 residues. Trimming pared 3 bases from V and 5 bases from J, leaving 14 bases between. Germline CDR1 MNHNS, CDR2 SASEGT. Written as DNA, the CDR3 is TGTGCCAGCAGTGACTTTGATGGCAGAAATAATTCACCCCTCCACTTT. Translated: CASSDFDGRNNSPLHF.

This clone was observed once. V and J are TRBV19 and TRBJ1-1, with D hard to call. The CDR3 extends over 13 amino acids. The germline CDR1 and CDR2 sequences are LNHDA and SQIVND (reference sequence). Trimming shortened V by 2 bases and J by 6 bases, and 10 bases separated the two germline ends. The CDR3 region is CASSISAGAEAFF. In nucleotides, the CDR3 is TGTGCCAGTAGTATATCTGCAGGCGCTGAAGCTTTCTTT.

This chain connects TRBV5-1 to TRBJ2-3; D uncertain. V was trimmed by 0 bases and J by 4 bases, leaving 9 bases between them. CDR1 and CDR2 from the germline V gene are SGHRS and YFSETQ. The CDR3 extends over 14 amino acids. The CDR3 region is CASSLVQVPDTQYF. The CDR3 DNA reads as TGCGCCAGCAGCTTGGTCCAGGTTCCAGATACGCAGTATTTT.

The chain couples TRBV7-2 to TRBJ2-5; tentative D call: TRBD2 (5 bases). This CDR3 spans 13 amino acids. Germline V gives CDR1 SGHTA, CDR2 FQGNSA. Trimming removed 5 bases from V and 4 bases from J, with 11 bases in between. As DNA, the CDR3 is TGTGCCAGCAGCCCAACTAGAGGAGAGACCCAGTACTTC. It is translated as CASSPTRGETQYF.

The CDR3, as DNA: TGTGCCAGCAGCTTGGGGACAGAATATAGCGAGCAGTACTTC. It translates to CASSLGTEYSEQYF. The rearrangement links TRBV11-3 to TRBJ2-7; 7 bases agree with TRBD1. The V gene end was trimmed by 3 bases and the J gene end by 6 bases; junction bases not matched to a gene: 8. In germline, CDR1 is SGHNT, CDR2 YENEEA. The CDR3 has 14 residues.

This clone was seen only once. Written as DNA, the CDR3 is TGTGCCAGCAGTAGAAACAGGGTGCCGACTAATGAAAAACTGTTTTTT. It translates to CASSRNRVPTNEKLFF. The chain couples TRBV2 to TRBJ1-4; possible D gene TRBD1, 6 bases. Germline V lookup: CDR1 SNHLY, CDR2 FYNNEI. The CDR3 consists of 16 residues. Trimming cost V 5 bases and J 2 bases, with 15 bases left between them. Full variable domain (outside the CDR3, taken from reference TRBV2 and TRBJ1-4): EPEVTQTPSHQVTQMGQEVILRCVPISNHLYFYWYRQILGQKVEFLVSFYNNEISEKSEIFDDQFSVERPDGSNFTLKIRSTKLEDSAMYFCASSRNRVPTNEKLFFGSGTQLSVL.